Many counts were recorded for the clone carrying this T cell receptor beta chain. Time point described: patch test 1, 2 weeks after DPC sensitization. Stated treatment: therapeutic diphenylcyclopropenone sensitization with weekly scalp DPC. Germline V lookup: CDR1 SQVTM, CDR2 ANQGSEA. The CDR3 runs to 12 residues. The junction had 4 bases not matched to a gene; V was cut back by 5 bases and J by 3 bases. The data belong to a study of human T cells and chemical hapten exposure. Individual cDNA molecules had unique molecular identifiers attached to them by the library. From the RACE reads, TCRdb called clonotypes with MiXCR, one entry per CDR3 protein. Of roughly 360,000 distinct CDR3 sequences listed, approximately 5.1% were seen once; the top ten hold around 2%.

The chain couples TRBV29-1 to TRBJ2-7, with 7 nucleotides matching TRBD1. The TCR originated in a woman aged 50 to 60 with alopecia areata. Some clones in this sample may be carry-over from other donors' samples. This material consisted of whole blood, taken in connection with sensitization to the hapten diphenylcyclopropenone (DPC). In DNA, the CDR3 is TGCAGCGTTATACAGGGGAACTACGAGCAGTACTTC. The encoded protein is CSVIQGNYEQYF.